The T cell receptor (beta chain) under discussion was sequenced for a study of shared clonotypes between healthy human individuals. Study findings and constraints: The genetic and exposure-history diversity represented was limited by few donors.

Division of CD4+ cells produced a CD45RA+ naive subset and a CD45RA-negative memory subset. In the source study's methods: Junction-only sequences produced by ImmunoSEQ had no quality scores, so filtering differed. Clones were sequenced by immunoSEQ multiplex PCR, and TCRdb holds only the in-frame ones, with some missing. Clone size and the V and J calls come from that table; the DNA yielded D and trimming. The repertoire consists of approximately 2.4 million clones, with nearly 97% occurring once and the leading ten covering roughly 0.13%. As to this clone: Its antigen is unknown.

Trimming stripped 2 bases from V and 4 bases from J, with 12 bases between. This CDR3 is 15 amino acids long. CDR1 and CDR2 (germline): MRHNA, SNTAGT. The TCR comes from a man younger than 30 in good health. J is TRBJ1-3 and V is TRBV6-4, with unresolved D. Sequenced: naive CD4+ T cells sorted from blood. The subset was: CD45RA+ positively selected. CDR3: CASSDPADDGNTIYF. The CDR3 nucleotides read TGTGCCAGCAGTGACCCCGCGGATGACGGAAACACCATATATTTT.